This TCR beta chain was documented in a study of blood T cells in healthy people across ages. Points from the study as a whole: Comparison with aged donors showed that long-lived donors had more naive CD4+ cells and higher diversity. CMV infection status of these donors was not known.

V lost 4 bases, J lost 3 bases, and 4 bases stayed unmatched. The CDR3 is 14 amino acids. Looked up from germline, CDR1 is WSHSY and CDR2 is SAAADI. Using a J-beta primer mix together with a sample-barcoded 5' primer, a second PCR was run for roughly 6 to 12 cycles. TCRdb used MiXCR to reprocess the 5' RACE reads, holding one entry per CDR3 protein. This table has around 800,000 distinct CDR3 sequences, roughly 26% appearing once. As regards this clonotype: Its antigen remains unknown.

The same sample was also studied in work on T cells of mothers and their children.

The rearrangement joins TRBV10-2 to TRBJ1-2; 8 positions agree with TRBD1. The receptor's source is a boy between 10 and 17 years old in good health. What was sequenced was blood. The DNA of the CDR3 is TGCGCCAGCAGTGTCAGGGGGCGCGACTATGGCTACACCTTC. Its translation is CASSVRGRDYGYTF.